This T cell receptor (beta chain) was sequenced for a study of T cell responses to AZD1222 COVID-19 vaccine. TCRdb's table, derived via immunoSEQ multiplex PCR, lists solely in-frame clones and lacks some. The table shows 100,000 or so clones, with around 89% occurring only once. Trimming removed 5 bases at V and 0 bases at J, with 20 bases between. The CDR3 totals 18 residues. Germline V lookup: CDR1 SEHNR, CDR2 FQNEAQ (reference sequence). The receptor was derived from an adult in good health. The source material was peripheral blood, sampled on day 0 of AZD1222 vaccination. The chain combines TRBV7-9 with TRBJ2-1; a weak D match, TRBD2 (7 bases). This chain's CDR3 is CASSGIGGGSSSYNEQFF. CDR3 coding DNA: TGTGCCAGCAGCGGAATAGGGGGAGGGTCAAGCTCCTACAATGAGCAGTTCTTC.